This TCR beta chain was identified during a study of T cells in Graves' hyperthyroidism and ophthalmopathy. CDR1 is DFQATT and CDR2 is SNEGSKA in the germline V gene (reference sequence). V was pared by 1 base and J by 3 bases, with 3 bases between. This CDR3 is 12 amino acids long. To note about this clonotype: Its cognate antigen is unknown.

The investigators amplified TCR beta CDR3 regions from RNA transcripts. A set of HTBI primers served as the primers for a first-round RT-PCR of the TCR CDR3. In TCRdb, the multiplex PCR reads were re-called with MiXCR into one record per CDR3 protein. This repertoire shows some 400,000 distinct CDR3 sequences, roughly 13% found once; its top ten account for around 20%. Study-wide results and caveats: Before onset, by a median of around six months, the model predicted ophthalmopathy. Clonotypes that were expanded in thyroid above 0.001 mostly appeared in blood too.

Used for diagnoses were clinical symptoms, serum thyroxine and TRAb, thyroid ultrasound and orbital computed tomography. The TCR comes from a man aged 25-45 years with Graves' hyperthyroidism that later progressed to Graves' ophthalmopathy. The sequencing input was blood. V and J are TRBV20-1 and TRBJ2-2, with unresolved D. Here the CDR3 reads CSARVDTGELFF. The CDR3 DNA reads TGCAGTGCTAGAGTGGACACCGGGGAGCTGTTTTTT.